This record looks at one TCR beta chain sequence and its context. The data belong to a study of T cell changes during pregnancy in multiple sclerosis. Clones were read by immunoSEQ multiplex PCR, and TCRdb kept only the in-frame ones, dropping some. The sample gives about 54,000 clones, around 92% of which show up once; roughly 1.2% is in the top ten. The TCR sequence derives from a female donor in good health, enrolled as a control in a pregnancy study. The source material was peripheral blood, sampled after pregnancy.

In DNA form, the CDR3 reads TGTGCCAGCAGCCGACAGCTGGGCTCCTTGATCGCTGAGCAGTTCTTC. Its protein is CASSRQLGSLIAEQFF. The V call is TRBV7-2, the J call TRBJ2-1; maybe TRBD1 (5 bases). The V end lost 5 bases, the J end lost 9 bases, and 23 bases lay between the germline ends. The CDR3 has 16 amino acids. Germline V gene data show CDR1 as SGHTA and CDR2 as FQGNSA.